A selection of T cell receptor beta chains follows, all from one sample in a study of cytomegalovirus exposure and HLA in healthy donors. Clones were read by immunoSEQ multiplex PCR, and TCRdb kept only the in-frame ones, dropping some. The sample gives roughly 200,000 clones, around 77% of which show up once; around 2.5% is in the top ten. Specimen: PBMCs. The origin of the receptors is a man aged 60-69 years in good health and CMV-seronegative. Each CDR3 is given with its conserved first and last residue. A D gene is named only where the DNA matches it firmly. Expanded clones are given a class, and other clones once, few, many or no size at all.

TGCGCCAGCAGCTTGGTGTCTAACAAGGGGTCTGAGACCCAGTACTTC	CASSLVSNKGSETQYF	-	TRBV5-1	TRBJ2-5	-
TGTGCCAGCAGCGATTCTCTTGCGGGGGGATCCTTGAGCACAGATACGCAGTATTTT	CASSDSLAGGSLSTDTQYF	-	TRBV4-2	TRBJ2-3	TRBD2
TGTGCCAGCAGTGGTGGGACAGGGATGACTGAAGCTTTCTTT	CASSGGTGMTEAFF	few	TRBV28	TRBJ1-1	TRBD1
TGTGCCTGGAGGGCACAGGGAAACGGGACCTACGAGCAGTACTTC	CAWRAQGNGTYEQYF	-	TRBV30	TRBJ2-7	-
TGTGCCACCAGCAGAGACCGGCAGGGCAGAGAGCAGTACTTC	CATSRDRQGREQYF	-	TRBV15	TRBJ2-7	-
TGTGCCAGCAGCTCAGCGGGAGGCGGGACAGATACGCAGTATTTT	CASSSAGGGTDTQYF	-	TRBV7-3	TRBJ2-3	TRBD2
TGTGCCAGCAGCTTAACTAACGGGGAGCTGTTTTTT	CASSLTNGELFF	few	TRBV7-6	TRBJ2-2	-
TGTGCCAGCAGCCGACAGGGTCGGAACACTGAAGCTTTCTTT	CASSRQGRNTEAFF	few	TRBV5-4	TRBJ1-1	TRBD1
TGCGCCAGCAGCCTGCGTGGCGGGGAGACCCAGTACTTC	CASSLRGGETQYF	-	TRBV4-3	TRBJ2-5	-
TGTGCCTGGAGTCCTCCGGGACAGGTCCCGAATTATAGCAATCAGCCCCAGCATTTT	CAWSPPGQVPNYSNQPQHF	few	TRBV30	TRBJ1-5	TRBD1
TGTGCCAGCAGCCATAACCGAGGGACAGCCTTTAATGAAAAACTGTTTTTT	CASSHNRGTAFNEKLFF	few	TRBV28	TRBJ1-4	TRBD1
TGTGCCAGCAATGAAGACCAAAAAAGAGCTATGAGCTACACCTTC	CASNEDQKRAMSYTF	few	TRBV6-1	TRBJ1-2	-
TGCGCCAGCAGCCGAACGGGGGGGGGTCCCACTGAAGCTTTCTTT	CASSRTGGGPTEAFF	-	TRBV4-3	TRBJ1-1	-
TGTGCCAGCCATATACGGGTACGGAACTACGAGCAGTACTTC	CASHIRVRNYEQYF	-	TRBV7-8	TRBJ2-7	-
TGTGCCTGGAGTGTCGGTCAGGCGACTACCGAGCAGTACTTC	CAWSVGQATTEQYF	-	TRBV30	TRBJ2-7	-
TGCGCCAGCAGACCGGACAGCGGTTATTCACCCCTCAACTTT	CASRPDSGYSPLNF	-	TRBV5-1	TRBJ1-6	-
TGTGCCAGCAGTCCTAACAGGGGAATGAACACTGAAGCTTTCTTT	CASSPNRGMNTEAFF	-	TRBV7-9	TRBJ1-1	TRBD1
TGTGCCAGCAGCGTAGGGCTAGCGGGAGGGCGCAATGAGCAGTTCTTC	CASSVGLAGGRNEQFF	few	TRBV9	TRBJ2-1	TRBD2
TGTGCCAGCAGCGGGGCAGGGTTTGGGCCTAATGAGCAGTTCTTC	CASSGAGFGPNEQFF	-	TRBV7-9	TRBJ2-1	-
TGTGCCAGCAGCTTTTCCGCCGGGACAGGGGGCACTGAAGCTTTCTTT	CASSFSAGTGGTEAFF	-	TRBV7-8	TRBJ1-1	TRBD1
TGTGCCAGCCGCGAGCTGGACAGGAGCGAAAAACTGTTTTTT	CASRELDRSEKLFF	-	TRBV2	TRBJ1-4	TRBD1
TGTGCCAGCAGCCCCTATCGACAGGGGCTGGGAGGCTACACCTTC	CASSPYRQGLGGYTF	-	TRBV11-2	TRBJ1-2	TRBD1
TGTGCCAGCAGTTACGGCGGACAGAGGAACACTGAAGCTTTCTTT	CASSYGGQRNTEAFF	few	TRBV6-6	TRBJ1-1	-
TGCAGCGTTGAGGGGGGGACAGGGGGAAAAGCTTTCTTT	CSVEGGTGGKAFF	-	TRBV29-1	TRBJ1-1	TRBD1
TGCGCCAGCAGCTTGGCCAAGGCAGGGGAGACCCAGTACTTC	CASSLAKAGETQYF	few	TRBV5-1	TRBJ2-5	-
TGTGCCAGCAGCCCGCGGGCTGGCGGGGTGCACACCGGGGAGCTGTTTTTT	CASSPRAGGVHTGELFF	-	TRBV5-6	TRBJ2-2	-
TGTGCCAGCAGTGATTGGACAGGGACCTACGAGCAGTACTTC	CASSDWTGTYEQYF	few	TRBV2	TRBJ2-7	TRBD1
TGTGCCAGCAGTACACGGACAGGACGACACTACGAGCAGTACTTC	CASSTRTGRHYEQYF	-	TRBV6-5	TRBJ2-7	TRBD1
TGTGCCAGCTCACCACCCGGGACAGCCTACAATGAGCAGTTCTTC	CASSPPGTAYNEQFF	-	TRBV18	TRBJ2-1	TRBD1
TGTGCCAGCAGCCGGGACAGGGGGCACGGGACAGATACGCAGTATTTT	CASSRDRGHGTDTQYF	-	TRBV7-3	TRBJ2-3	TRBD1
TGTGCCAGCAGCCAAGCGACAGGGGGTTACAATGAGCAGTTCTTC	CASSQATGGYNEQFF	-	TRBV4-2	TRBJ2-1	TRBD1
TGTGCCAGTAGTACCAACGTCAGGAGGCATGGAAACACCATATATTTT	CASSTNVRRHGNTIYF	-	TRBV19	TRBJ1-3	-
TGTGCCAGCAGACAGGAGACCTACGAGCAGTACTTC	CASRQETYEQYF	-	TRBV6-6	TRBJ2-7	-
TGTGCCAGCAGTGAACTAGCGGGACAAACCCGGACGCAGTATTTT	CASSELAGQTRTQYF	-	TRBV2	TRBJ2-3	TRBD2
TGTGCCAGCAGCTCTCGACAGGGTAAGATCTACGAGCAGTACTTC	CASSSRQGKIYEQYF	-	TRBV5-8	TRBJ2-7	TRBD1
TGCGCCAGCAGCCTACAGGGGGCATGGGGAGCTTTCTTT	CASSLQGAWGAFF	-	TRBV5-1	TRBJ1-1	TRBD1
TGTGCCAGTAGTATACAGCAGAGGGAGTACGAGCAGTACTTC	CASSIQQREYEQYF	-	TRBV19	TRBJ2-7	-
TGTGCCATAAACAGCCTCATGAACACTGAAGCTTTCTTT	CAINSLMNTEAFF	-	TRBV10-3	TRBJ1-1	-
TGTGCCAGTAGTACTACAGGGGGCACTAATGAAAAACTGTTTTTT	CASSTTGGTNEKLFF	-	TRBV19	TRBJ1-4	TRBD1
TGTGCCAGCAGTTTAAACCCGACAGGGGTCCAAGAGACCCAGTACTTC	CASSLNPTGVQETQYF	-	TRBV27	TRBJ2-5	TRBD1
TGTGCTTCATCGGGCGGGAGGGGGTCAGATACGCAGTATTTT	CASSGGRGSDTQYF	-	TRBV19	TRBJ2-3	TRBD2
TGTGCCAGTAGTTTTCTCCCCCTTGGGGGGAATAGCACAGATACGCAGTATTTT	CASSFLPLGGNSTDTQYF	-	TRBV19	TRBJ2-3	-